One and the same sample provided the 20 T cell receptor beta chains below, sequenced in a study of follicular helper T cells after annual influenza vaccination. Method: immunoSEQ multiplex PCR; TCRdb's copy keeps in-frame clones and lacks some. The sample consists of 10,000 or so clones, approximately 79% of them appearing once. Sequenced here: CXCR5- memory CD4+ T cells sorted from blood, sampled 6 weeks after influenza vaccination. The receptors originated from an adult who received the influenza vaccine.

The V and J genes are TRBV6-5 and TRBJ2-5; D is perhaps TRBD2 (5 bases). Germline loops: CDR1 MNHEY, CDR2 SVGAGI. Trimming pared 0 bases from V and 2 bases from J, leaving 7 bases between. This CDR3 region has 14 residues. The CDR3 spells CASSYSRVQETQYF. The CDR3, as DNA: TGTGCCAGCAGTTACTCGCGGGTACAAGAGACCCAGTACTTC.

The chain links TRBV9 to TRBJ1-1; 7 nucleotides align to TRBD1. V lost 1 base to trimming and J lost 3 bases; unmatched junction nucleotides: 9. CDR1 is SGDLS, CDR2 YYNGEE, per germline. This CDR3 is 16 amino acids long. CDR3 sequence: CASSVSPSGTDTEAFF. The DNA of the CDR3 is TGTGCCAGCAGCGTATCCCCCTCCGGGACAGACACTGAAGCTTTCTTT. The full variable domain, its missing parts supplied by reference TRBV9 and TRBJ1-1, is DSGVTQTPKHLITATGQRVTLRCSPRSGDLSVYWYQQSLDQGLQFLIQYYNGEERAKGNILERFSAQQFPDLHSELNLSSLELGDSALYFCASSVSPSGTDTEAFFGQGTRLTVV.

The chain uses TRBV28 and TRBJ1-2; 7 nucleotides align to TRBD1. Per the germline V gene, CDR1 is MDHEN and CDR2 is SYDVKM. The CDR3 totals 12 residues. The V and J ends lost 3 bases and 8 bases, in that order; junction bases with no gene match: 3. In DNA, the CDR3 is TGTGCCAGCAGTTTCCGACAGGGAGGCTACACCTTC. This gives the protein CASSFRQGGYTF.

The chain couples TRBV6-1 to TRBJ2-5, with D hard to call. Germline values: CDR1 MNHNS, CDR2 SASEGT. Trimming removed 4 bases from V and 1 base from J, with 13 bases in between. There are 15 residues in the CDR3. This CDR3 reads CASSANQPAQETQYF. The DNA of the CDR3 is TGTGCCAGCAGTGCAAACCAACCCGCCCAAGAGACCCAGTACTTC.

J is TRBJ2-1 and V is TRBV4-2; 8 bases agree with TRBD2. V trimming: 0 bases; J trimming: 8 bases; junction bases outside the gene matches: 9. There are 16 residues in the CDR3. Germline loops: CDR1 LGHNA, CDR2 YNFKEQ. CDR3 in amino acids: CASSQDGTRGSDEQFF. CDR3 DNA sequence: TGTGCCAGCAGCCAAGATGGGACTAGAGGGAGCGATGAGCAGTTCTTC.

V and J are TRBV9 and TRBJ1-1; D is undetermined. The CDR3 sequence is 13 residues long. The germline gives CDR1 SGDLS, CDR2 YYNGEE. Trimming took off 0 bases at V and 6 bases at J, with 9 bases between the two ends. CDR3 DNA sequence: TGTGCCAGCAGCGTAGAGGGCACCGCTGAAGCTTTCTTT. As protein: CASSVEGTAEAFF.

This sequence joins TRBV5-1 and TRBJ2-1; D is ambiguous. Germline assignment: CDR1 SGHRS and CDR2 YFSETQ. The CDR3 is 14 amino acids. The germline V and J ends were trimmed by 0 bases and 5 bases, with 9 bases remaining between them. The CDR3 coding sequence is TGCGCCAGCAGCTTGGAAGGGTCCAACAATGAGCAGTTCTTC. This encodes CASSLEGSNNEQFF.

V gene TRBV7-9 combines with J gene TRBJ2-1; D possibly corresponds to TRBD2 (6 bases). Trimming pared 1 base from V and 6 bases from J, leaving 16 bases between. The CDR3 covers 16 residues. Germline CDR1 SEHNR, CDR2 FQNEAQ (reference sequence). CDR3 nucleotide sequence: TGTGCCAGCAGCTTAGAGTGGACGACTAGGGGCAATGAGCAGTTCTTC. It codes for CASSLEWTTRGNEQFF.

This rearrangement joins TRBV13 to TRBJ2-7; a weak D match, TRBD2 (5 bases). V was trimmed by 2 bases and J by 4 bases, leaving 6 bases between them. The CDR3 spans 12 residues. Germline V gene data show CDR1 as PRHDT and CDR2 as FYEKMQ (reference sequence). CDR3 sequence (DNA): TGTGCCAGCAGCTTAACGGGGTACGAGCAGTACTTC. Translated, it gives CASSLTGYEQYF.

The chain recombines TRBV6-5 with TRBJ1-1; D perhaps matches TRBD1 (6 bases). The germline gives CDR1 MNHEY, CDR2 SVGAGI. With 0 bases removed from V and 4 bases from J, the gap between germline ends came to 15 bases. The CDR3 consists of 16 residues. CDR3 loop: CASSYSSGRGATEAFF. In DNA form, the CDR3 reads TGTGCCAGCAGTTACTCGAGTGGAAGGGGGGCCACTGAAGCTTTCTTT.

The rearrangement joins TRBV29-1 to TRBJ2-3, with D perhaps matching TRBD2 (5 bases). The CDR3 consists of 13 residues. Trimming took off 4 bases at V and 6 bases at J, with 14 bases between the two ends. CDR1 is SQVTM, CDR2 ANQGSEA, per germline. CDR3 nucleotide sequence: TGCAGCGTTGGGGTGGATTGGAGGGATACGCAGTATTTT. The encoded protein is CSVGVDWRDTQYF.

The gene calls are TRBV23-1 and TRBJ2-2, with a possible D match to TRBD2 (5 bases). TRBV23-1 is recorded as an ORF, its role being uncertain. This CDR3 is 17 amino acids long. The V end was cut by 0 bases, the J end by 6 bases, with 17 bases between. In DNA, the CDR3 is TGCGCCAGCAGTCAATCAGTTTTTGGGAGCCTCTCCGGGGAGCTGTTTTTT. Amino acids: CASSQSVFGSLSGELFF.

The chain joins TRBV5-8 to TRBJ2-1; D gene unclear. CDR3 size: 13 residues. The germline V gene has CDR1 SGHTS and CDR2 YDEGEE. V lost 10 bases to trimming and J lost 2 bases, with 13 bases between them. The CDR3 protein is CASPPHTYNEQFF. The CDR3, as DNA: TGTGCCTCGCCCCCCCATACCTACAATGAGCAGTTCTTC.

The CDR3 spells CASRRGGADNEQFF. For the CDR3, the DNA is TGCGCCAGCAGGCGCGGGGGGGCCGACAATGAGCAGTTCTTC. J is TRBJ2-1 and V is TRBV5-1, with 9 bases aligning to TRBD2. V lost 5 bases to trimming and J lost 5 bases; unmatched junction nucleotides: 5. This CDR3 spans 14 amino acids. The germline V gene encodes CDR1 SGHRS and CDR2 YFSETQ.

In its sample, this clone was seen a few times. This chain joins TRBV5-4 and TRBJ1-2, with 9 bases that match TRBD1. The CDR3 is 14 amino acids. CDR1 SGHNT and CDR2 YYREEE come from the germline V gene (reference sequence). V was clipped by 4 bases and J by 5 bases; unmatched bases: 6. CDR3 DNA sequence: TGTGCCAGCAGCCCGGCCGGGACAGGGTATGGCTACACCTTC. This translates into CASSPAGTGYGYTF.

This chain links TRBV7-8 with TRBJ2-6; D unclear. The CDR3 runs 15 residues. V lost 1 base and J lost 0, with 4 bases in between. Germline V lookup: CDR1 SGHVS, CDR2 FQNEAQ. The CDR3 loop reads CASSLGISGANVLTF. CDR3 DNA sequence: TGTGCCAGCAGCTTAGGGATCTCTGGGGCCAACGTCCTGACTTTC.

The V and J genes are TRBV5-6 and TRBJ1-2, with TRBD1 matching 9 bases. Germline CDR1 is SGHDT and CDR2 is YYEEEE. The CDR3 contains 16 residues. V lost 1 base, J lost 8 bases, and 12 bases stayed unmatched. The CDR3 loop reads CASSLKGTGWLQGYTF. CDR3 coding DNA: TGTGCCAGCAGCTTGAAAGGGACAGGGTGGTTGCAGGGCTACACCTTC. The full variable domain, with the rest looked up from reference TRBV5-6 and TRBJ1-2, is DAGVTQSPTHLIKTRGQQVTLRCSPKSGHDTVSWYQQALGQGPQFIFQYYEEEERQRGNFPDRFSGHQFPNYSSELNVNALLLGDSALYLCASSLKGTGWLQGYTFGSGTRLTVV.

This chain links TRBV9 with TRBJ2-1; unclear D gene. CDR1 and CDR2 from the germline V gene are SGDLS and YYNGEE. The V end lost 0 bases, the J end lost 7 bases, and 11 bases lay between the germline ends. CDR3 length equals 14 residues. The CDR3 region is CASSVGGTTNEQFF. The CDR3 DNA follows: TGTGCCAGCAGCGTAGGTGGCACTACGAATGAGCAGTTCTTC.

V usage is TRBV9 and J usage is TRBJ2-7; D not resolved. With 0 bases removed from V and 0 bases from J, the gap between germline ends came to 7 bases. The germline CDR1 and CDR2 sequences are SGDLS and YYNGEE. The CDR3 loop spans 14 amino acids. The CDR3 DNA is TGTGCCAGCAGCGTAGATCTGGGCTCCTACGAGCAGTACTTC. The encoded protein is CASSVDLGSYEQYF.

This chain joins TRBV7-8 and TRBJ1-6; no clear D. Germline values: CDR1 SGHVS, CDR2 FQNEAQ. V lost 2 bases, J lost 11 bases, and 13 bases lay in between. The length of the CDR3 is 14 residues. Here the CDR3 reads CASSLQPGPAPLHF. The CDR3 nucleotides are TGTGCCAGCAGCTTACAACCGGGCCCGGCACCCCTCCACTTT.